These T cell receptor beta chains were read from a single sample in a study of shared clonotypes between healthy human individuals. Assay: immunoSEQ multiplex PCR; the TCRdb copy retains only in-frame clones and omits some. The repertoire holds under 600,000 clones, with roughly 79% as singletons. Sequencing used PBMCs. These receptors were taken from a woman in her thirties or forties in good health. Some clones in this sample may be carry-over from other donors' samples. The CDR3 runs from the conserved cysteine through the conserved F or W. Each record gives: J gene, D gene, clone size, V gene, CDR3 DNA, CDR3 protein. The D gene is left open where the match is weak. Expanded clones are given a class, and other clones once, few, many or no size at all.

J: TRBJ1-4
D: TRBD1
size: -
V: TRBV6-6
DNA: TGTGCCAGCAGTTTCCCGAGGACAGGAGAAAAACTGTTTTTT
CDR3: CASSFPRTGEKLFF

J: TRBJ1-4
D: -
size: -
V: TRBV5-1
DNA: TGCGCCAGCAGCCGGCTCCGTTTCGGAAAACTGTTTTTT
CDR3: CASSRLRFGKLFF

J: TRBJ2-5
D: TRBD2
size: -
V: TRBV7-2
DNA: TGTGCCAGCAGCGTCTATAGCGGGAGAACCGATGAGACCCAGTACTTC
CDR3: CASSVYSGRTDETQYF

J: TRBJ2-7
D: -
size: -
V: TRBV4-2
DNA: TGTGCCAGCAGCCAAGATAGTTCTCCGGACTACGAGCAGTACTTC
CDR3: CASSQDSSPDYEQYF

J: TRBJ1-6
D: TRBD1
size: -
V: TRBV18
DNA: TGTGCCAGCTCATCGACAGGGAACTATAATTCACCCCTCCACTTT
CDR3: CASSSTGNYNSPLHF

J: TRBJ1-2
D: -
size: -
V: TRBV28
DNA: TGTGCCAGCACTGGGCCGTGGTGTGGCTACACCTTC
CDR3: CASTGPWCGYTF

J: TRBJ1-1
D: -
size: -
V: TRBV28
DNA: TGTGCCAGCAGTCTCACCCCTGCTCCTGAAGCTTTCTTT
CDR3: CASSLTPAPEAFF

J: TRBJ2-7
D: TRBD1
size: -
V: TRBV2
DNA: TGTGCCAGCAAGGGGACAGAAATTTACGAGCAGTACTTC
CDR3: CASKGTEIYEQYF

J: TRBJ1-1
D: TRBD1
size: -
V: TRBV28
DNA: TGTGCCAGCAGCTACGGACAGGGGAACACTGAAGCTTTCTTT
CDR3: CASSYGQGNTEAFF

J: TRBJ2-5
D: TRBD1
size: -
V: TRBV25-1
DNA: TGTGCCAGCAGTGGGGACAGGCACCAAGAGACCCAGTACTTC
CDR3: CASSGDRHQETQYF

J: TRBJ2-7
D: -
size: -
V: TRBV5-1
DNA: TGCGCCAGCAGCTTGGCCAGGGACTACGAGCAGTACTTC
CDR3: CASSLARDYEQYF

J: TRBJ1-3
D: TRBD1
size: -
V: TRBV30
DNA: TGTGCCTGGAGTTCCGAGGGGGCTTCATCTGGAAACACCATATATTTT
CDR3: CAWSSEGASSGNTIYF

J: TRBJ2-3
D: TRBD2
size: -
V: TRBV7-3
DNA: TGTGCCAGCAGCTTAAGTCGACTAGCTGGGGCTATGGATACGCAGTATTTT
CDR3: CASSLSRLAGAMDTQYF

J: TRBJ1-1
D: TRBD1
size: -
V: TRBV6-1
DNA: TGTGCCAGCAGCGCAAGGACAGGGGTAGACACTGAAGCTTTCTTT
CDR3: CASSARTGVDTEAFF

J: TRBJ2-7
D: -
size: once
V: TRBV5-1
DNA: TGCGCCAGCAGCTTGGACGCTTCCTACGAGCAGTACTTC
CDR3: CASSLDASYEQYF

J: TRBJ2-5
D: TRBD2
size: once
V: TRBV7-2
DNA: TGTGCCAGCAGCTTAGAGGCGGGAGGGCCGCGAGGGAGACAGACCCAGTACTTC
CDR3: CASSLEAGGPRGRQTQYF

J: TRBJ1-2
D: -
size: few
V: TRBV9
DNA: TGTGCCAGCAGCGTGGGGTATGGCTACACCTTC
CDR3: CASSVGYGYTF

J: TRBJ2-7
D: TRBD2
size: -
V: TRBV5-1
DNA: TGCGCCAGCAGGGAAGGACTAGCGAACCACTACGAGCAGTACTTC
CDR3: CASREGLANHYEQYF

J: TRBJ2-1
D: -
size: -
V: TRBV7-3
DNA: TGTGCCAGCAGCTTAACGGCGGGACGGGGGACGGCCCTTTACAATGAGCAGTTCTTC
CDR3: CASSLTAGRGTALYNEQFF

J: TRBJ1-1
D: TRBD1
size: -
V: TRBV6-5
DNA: TGTGCCGGAAGACAGGGACCGAACACTGAAGCTTTCTTT
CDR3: CAGRQGPNTEAFF

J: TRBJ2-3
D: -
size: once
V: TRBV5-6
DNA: TGTGCCAGCAGCCGGAGGCAGACTGTCACAGATACGCAGTATTTT
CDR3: CASSRRQTVTDTQYF

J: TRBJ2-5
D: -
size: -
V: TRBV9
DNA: TGTGCCAGCAGCGTAGCGGGGGGCGGGGAGACCCAGTACTTC
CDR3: CASSVAGGGETQYF

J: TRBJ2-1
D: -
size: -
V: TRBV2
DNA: TGTGCCAGCAGTCCCCCTGGGGGCGGGGTCTACAATGAGCAGTTCTTC
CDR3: CASSPPGGGVYNEQFF

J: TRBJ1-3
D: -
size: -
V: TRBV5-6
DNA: TGTGCCAGCAGCTGGACCGGGACTCCCCGGGACATATATTTT
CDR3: CASSWTGTPRDIYF

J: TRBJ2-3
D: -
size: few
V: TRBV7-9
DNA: TGTGCCAGCAGAGAGGGGGGGTTCATCACAGATACGCAGTATTTT
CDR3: CASREGGFITDTQYF

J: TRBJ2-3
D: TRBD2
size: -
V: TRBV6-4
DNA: TGTGCCAGCAGTTCCCTAGCGGGTCCCACAGATACGCAGTATTTT
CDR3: CASSSLAGPTDTQYF

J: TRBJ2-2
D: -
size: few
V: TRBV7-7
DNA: TGTGCCAGCAGCCCCGGACGTGCGGCCGGGGAGCTGTTTTTT
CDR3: CASSPGRAAGELFF

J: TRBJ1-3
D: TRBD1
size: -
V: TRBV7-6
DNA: TGTGCCAGCAGTCGGGACAGGGCTGGAAACACCATATATTTT
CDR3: CASSRDRAGNTIYF

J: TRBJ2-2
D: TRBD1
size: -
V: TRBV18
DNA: TGTGCCAGCTCACCACAAGGGGGCAGGGACACCGGGGAGCTGTTTTTT
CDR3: CASSPQGGRDTGELFF

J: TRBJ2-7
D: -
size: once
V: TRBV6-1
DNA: TGTGCCAGCAGTGAATTGGTCAACGAGCAGTACTTC
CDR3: CASSELVNEQYF

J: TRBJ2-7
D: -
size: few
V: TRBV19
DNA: TGTGCCAGTAGCCCGGGGGCGTCCTACGAGCAGTACTTC
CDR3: CASSPGASYEQYF